This record looks at one TCR beta chain sequence and its context. Germline loops: CDR1 SNHLY, CDR2 FYNNEI. This CDR3 has 13 residues. After removal of 6 bases from V and 7 bases from J, the junction contained 4 bases not matched to a gene. Clones were read by immunoSEQ multiplex PCR, and TCRdb kept only the in-frame ones, dropping some. This table holds 55,000 to 70,000 clones, 85% to 90% found once. The sample comes from a study of PD-L1 blockade in urothelial cancer. For the study at large: Prior chemotherapy in patients spanned 0 to 3 regimens. Investigators checked blood 3 weeks (second dose) and 6 weeks after treatment start. Blood samples had a median of approximately 150,000 T cells, 75,000 or so unique TCRs, and clonality 0.08 to 0.085.

The cohort comprised individuals with locally advanced or metastatic urothelial carcinoma. This chain links TRBV2 with TRBJ1-5; 9 bases line up with TRBD1. The sequence was obtained from a man aged 50 to 60 with urothelial cancer. Source: PBMCs, taken around atezolizumab (anti-PD-L1) treatment. The CDR3 here is CASSLDRGQPQHF. The CDR3 nucleotides read TGTGCCAGCAGCCTGGACAGGGGACAGCCCCAGCATTTT.